The 3 T cell receptor beta chains in this list originate from one sample, sequenced in a study of OX40 agonist ivuxolimab in advanced cancers. Assay: immunoSEQ multiplex PCR; the TCRdb copy retains only in-frame clones and omits some. The repertoire has under 60,000 clones, 85% to 95% of them found once; the top ten carry about 12%. Here the sequenced sample was CD4+ or CD8+ T cells sorted from blood, taken in a trial of the OX40 agonist ivuxolimab. Receptors originate from an adult with an advanced solid tumor such as melanoma, head and neck, liver or kidney cancer.

V and J are TRBV7-9 and TRBJ2-3, with TRBD2 matching over 10 bases. Trimming took 4 bases from V and 2 from J; bases not matched to a gene: 3. This CDR3 contains 15 residues. Per germline, CDR1 SEHNR and CDR2 FQNEAQ (reference sequence). CDR3 loop: CASSSSGGATDTQYF. The CDR3 DNA follows: TGTGCCAGCAGCTCTAGCGGGGGAGCCACAGATACGCAGTATTTT.

CDR3 sequence: CASSRTRDPYEQYF. CDR3 DNA sequence: TGCGCCAGCAGCCGGACCAGGGATCCCTACGAGCAGTACTTC. The rearrangement joins TRBV5-1 to TRBJ2-7; D perhaps matches TRBD1 (5 bases). The CDR3 totals 14 residues. The V end was cut by 4 bases, the J end by 2 bases, with 13 bases between. Germline loops: CDR1 SGHRS, CDR2 YFSETQ.

The chain recombines TRBV29-1 with TRBJ2-7; 15 nucleotides agree with TRBD2. J gave up 4 bases and V 2 bases, and 6 bases lay outside the gene matches. The CDR3 totals 16 residues. CDR1 SQVTM and CDR2 ANQGSEA come from the germline V gene. CDR3 in DNA: TGCAGCGTTGAATCGGGACTAGCGGGAGGACGGTACGAGCAGTACTTC. Its protein product is CSVESGLAGGRYEQYF.